One sample yielded the 25 T cell receptor beta chains listed below, sequenced in a study of blood T cell repertoires in COVID-19. Sequencing was performed with immunoSEQ multiplex PCR; in TCRdb, only in-frame clones are kept and a portion is missing. The sample lists about 150,000 clones; about 90% were seen once. Sequences were obtained from peripheral blood. The receptors here all came from a man aged 50-59 years with acute or convalescent COVID-19.

This chain uses TRBV5-1 with TRBJ1-2, with 10 bases matching TRBD1. The CDR3 runs 14 residues. J was trimmed by 3 bases and V by 4 bases; bases with no gene match: 3. The germline V gene encodes CDR1 SGHRS and CDR2 YFSETQ. The CDR3 DNA reads TGCGCCAGCAGCGCCGGGACAGGGGACTATGGCTACACCTTC. Translating gives CASSAGTGDYGYTF.

The CDR3 DNA follows: TGTGCCAGCAGTTCCAGTCCCCAGGCCTACGAGCAGTACGTC. Amino acids: CASSSSPQAYEQYV. This sequence joins TRBV27 and TRBJ2-7; D is undetermined. The CDR3 is made up of 14 amino acids. V was pared by 4 bases and J by 2 bases, with 12 bases between. Germline CDR1 and CDR2: MNHEY and SMNVEV (reference sequence).

This chain joins TRBV3-1 (or the pseudogene TRBV3-2) and TRBJ2-6; perhaps TRBD1 as D (6 bases). The germline gives CDR1 LGHDT, CDR2 YNNKEL (reference sequence). Trimming stripped 0 bases from V and 2 bases from J, with 11 bases between. The CDR3 has 17 amino acids. As DNA, the CDR3 is TGTGCCAGCAGCCAAGATTTCCCAGGGGCTGGGGCCAACGTCCTGACTTTC. Protein product: CASSQDFPGAGANVLTF.

The chain employs TRBV10-1 and TRBJ2-3; D is ambiguous. CDR1 and CDR2 from the germline V gene are WNHNN and SYGVQD (reference sequence). The CDR3 has 15 residues. The V end was cut by 0 bases, the J end by 0 bases, with 7 bases between. This CDR3 is CASSESPTSTDTQYF. The DNA of the CDR3 is TGCGCCAGCAGTGAGTCACCGACTAGCACAGATACGCAGTATTTT.

The chain employs TRBV7-9 and TRBJ1-2; 7 bases map to TRBD1. Germline V gene lookup returns CDR1 SEHNR and CDR2 FQNEAQ (reference sequence). Losses at the gene ends were 5 bases for V and 8 bases for J; bases not matched to a gene: 14. This CDR3 region has 15 residues. As DNA, the CDR3 is TGTGCCAGCAGCGTAACTTCCGGGACAGTTAGGGGCTACACCTTC. Encoded protein: CASSVTSGTVRGYTF.

The chain carries TRBV30 and TRBJ1-2; 8 nucleotides align to TRBD1. V lost 5 bases to trimming and J lost 2 bases; unmatched junction nucleotides: 10. This CDR3 contains 15 residues. Germline CDR1 GTSNPN, CDR2 SVGIG (reference sequence). The CDR3 coding sequence is TGTGCCTGGGTACCCATGGACAGGGAAAACTATGGCTACACCTTC. It translates to CAWVPMDRENYGYTF.

V usage is TRBV6-2 or TRBV6-3 and J usage is TRBJ2-3; D might be TRBD2 (5 bases). This CDR3 region has 17 residues. Trimming took off 0 bases at V and 2 bases at J, with 15 bases between the two ends. The germline V gene has CDR1 MNHEY and CDR2 SVGEGT. The CDR3 spells CASSYSLRRPTTDTQYF. CDR3 nucleotide sequence: TGTGCCAGCAGTTACTCGCTCCGGAGGCCCACCACAGATACGCAGTATTTT.

The chain combines TRBV9 with TRBJ1-4; D gene unclear. Germline lookup yields CDR1 SGDLS and CDR2 YYNGEE. Trimming left V 4 bases short and J 3 bases short, with 10 bases between. The CDR3 totals 14 residues. CDR3 amino acids: CASSPGGANEKLFF. The CDR3 region has the DNA TGTGCCAGCAGCCCCGGCGGAGCTAATGAAAAACTGTTTTTT.

The chain carries TRBV18 and TRBJ2-3; 9 bases line up with TRBD1. The J segment lost 5 bases and the V segment lost 2 bases, leaving 5 bases of the junction unmatched. Germline loops: CDR1 KGHSH, CDR2 LQKENI. The CDR3 sequence is 15 residues long. This CDR3 is CASSPSQGAVDTQYF. The DNA of the CDR3 is TGTGCCAGCTCACCATCACAGGGGGCGGTAGATACGCAGTATTTT.

The CDR3 is CASSLGANEQFF. The DNA for the CDR3 is TGTGCCAGCAGCTTAGGGGCAAATGAGCAGTTCTTC. This chain connects TRBV11-2 to TRBJ2-1; D is unresolved. The ends were cut back, 1 base at V and 7 bases at J, with 5 bases in the middle. The CDR3 totals 12 residues. CDR1 SGHAT and CDR2 FQNNGV come from the germline V gene.

The rearrangement uses TRBV28 and TRBJ1-2, with TRBD1 matching 9 bases. Germline V gene data show CDR1 as MDHEN and CDR2 as SYDVKM. The CDR3 extends over 15 amino acids. The V gene end was trimmed by 7 bases and the J gene end by 6 bases; junction bases not matched to a gene: 12. CDR3 nucleotides: TGTGCCAGCATCCCCGCGGACAGGGGTCCTAATGGCTACACCTTC. Its translation: CASIPADRGPNGYTF.

This chain uses TRBV11-2 with TRBJ2-5; 7 positions match TRBD1. The CDR3 spans 14 residues. Germline V gene sequence: CDR1 SGHAT, CDR2 FQNNGV. V was pared by 5 bases and J by 5 bases, with 8 bases of the junction left unmatched. The CDR3 nucleotides read TGTGCCAGCAGCCCCGGTCCGGACAGGGAGACCCAGTACTTC. Its translation is CASSPGPDRETQYF.

V is TRBV9 and J is TRBJ1-5; TRBD1 agrees at 8 bases. Germline CDR1 and CDR2: SGDLS and YYNGEE. V dropped 4 bases and J dropped 6; count of bases not matched to a gene: 9. The CDR3 contains 15 residues. The CDR3 loop reads CASSHGQGEGQPQHF. CDR3 DNA: TGTGCCAGCAGCCATGGACAGGGAGAGGGTCAGCCCCAGCATTTT. The variable domain in full, with the rest retrieved from reference TRBV9 and TRBJ1-5, is DSGVTQTPKHLITATGQRVTLRCSPRSGDLSVYWYQQSLDQGLQFLIQYYNGEERAKGNILERFSAQQFPDLHSELNLSSLELGDSALYFCASSHGQGEGQPQHFGDGTRLSIL.

This chain uses TRBV9 with TRBJ2-5; D is ambiguous. Germline CDR1 reads SGDLS; CDR2 reads YYNGEE. Trimming took 7 bases from V and 0 from J, leaving 10 bases between them. CDR3 length: 13 amino acids. In DNA form, the CDR3 reads TGTGCCAGCTCAAACCCAGACCAAGAGACCCAGTACTTC. Its translation: CASSNPDQETQYF.

V is TRBV27 and J is TRBJ2-7; 9 positions match TRBD1. This CDR3 comprises 14 residues. With 5 bases clipped from V and 3 bases from J, the junction kept 5 bases outside the gene matches. Germline V gives CDR1 MNHEY, CDR2 SMNVEV (reference sequence). The CDR3 nucleotides are TGTGCCAGCAGTCCCGGGGGACAGGGCTACGAGCAGTACGTC. This codes for CASSPGGQGYEQYV.

V gene TRBV2 combines with J gene TRBJ2-1; TRBD2 matches 8 bases. The CDR3 loop spans 13 amino acids. Germline values: CDR1 SNHLY, CDR2 FYNNEI. V lost 4 bases, J lost 9 bases, and 5 bases stayed unmatched. This chain's CDR3 is CASSVALAGEQFF. For the CDR3, the DNA is TGTGCCAGCAGTGTTGCGCTAGCGGGTGAGCAGTTCTTC.

DNA of the CDR3: TGTGCCAGCAGTATCGGGACAGGGCCCCACTACACCTTC. This gives the protein CASSIGTGPHYTF. The chain uses TRBV6-5 and TRBJ1-2; TRBD1 aligns across 9 bases. The CDR3 has 13 amino acids. Germline CDR1 is MNHEY and CDR2 is SVGAGI. V dropped 5 bases and J dropped 10; count of bases not matched to a gene: 8.

Comments on this clone: The same CDR3 also results from other DNA sequences found in this sample. The chain employs TRBV28 and TRBJ1-5; 10 bases are a match to TRBD1. The CDR3 sequence is 14 residues long. V lost 6 bases, J lost 4 bases, and 3 bases stayed unmatched. CDR1 MDHEN and CDR2 SYDVKM come from the germline V gene. CDR3 protein: CASSSGQGNQPQHF. In nucleotides, the CDR3 is TGTGCCAGCAGCTCGGGACAGGGGAATCAGCCCCAGCATTTT. The entire variable domain, with the rest obtained from reference TRBV28 and TRBJ1-5, is as follows: DVKVTQSSRYLVKRTGEKVFLECVQDMDHENMFWYRQDPGLGLRLIYFSYDVKMKEKGDIPEGYSVSREKKERFSLILESASTNQTSMYLCASSSGQGNQPQHFGDGTRLSIL.

This chain joins TRBV11-2 and TRBJ2-1, with D possibly TRBD2 on 6 matching bases. CDR1 SGHAT and CDR2 FQNNGV come from the germline V gene. This CDR3 contains 12 residues. Deletions cut 6 bases from V and 3 bases from J, with 6 bases between. CDR3 in amino acids: CASRRDYNEQFF. Here the CDR3 DNA reads TGTGCCAGCAGGCGGGACTACAATGAGCAGTTCTTC.

The V call is TRBV6-5, the J call TRBJ1-5, with 8 bases lining up with TRBD1. Germline assignment: CDR1 MNHEY and CDR2 SVGAGI. The CDR3 sequence is 14 residues long. V shed 2 bases, J shed 7 bases, and the junction held 4 bases outside the gene matches. CDR3 DNA sequence: TGTGCCAGCAGTTACCGACAGGGGAAGCAGCCCCAGCATTTT. Amino acids: CASSYRQGKQPQHF.

The chain has TRBV9 and TRBJ1-4, with a possible D match to TRBD1 (6 bases). The germline gives CDR1 SGDLS, CDR2 YYNGEE. This CDR3 has 16 amino acids. Trimming pared 3 bases from V and 7 bases from J, leaving 19 bases between. CDR3 residues: CASSGWEGDQGEKLFF. The DNA for the CDR3 is TGTGCCAGCAGCGGCTGGGAGGGGGATCAGGGTGAAAAACTGTTTTTT. Variable domain in full (rest from reference TRBV9 and TRBJ1-4): DSGVTQTPKHLITATGQRVTLRCSPRSGDLSVYWYQQSLDQGLQFLIQYYNGEERAKGNILERFSAQQFPDLHSELNLSSLELGDSALYFCASSGWEGDQGEKLFFGSGTQLSVL.

This chain connects TRBV6-2 or TRBV6-3 to TRBJ2-3; 13 bases match TRBD2. J lost 0 bases, V lost 5 bases, and 8 bases had no gene match. This CDR3 contains 18 residues. Germline CDR1 reads MNHEY; CDR2 reads SVGEGT. Here the CDR3 reads CASSTWTSGGTSTDTQYF. The CDR3 coding sequence is TGTGCCAGCAGTACCTGGACTAGCGGGGGAACTAGCACAGATACGCAGTATTTT.

The V and J genes are TRBV5-1 and TRBJ1-3, with D unclear. Germline V gives CDR1 SGHRS, CDR2 YFSETQ. V lost 1 base, J lost 1 base, and 12 bases lay in between. CDR3 length equals 16 residues. The CDR3 DNA follows: TGCGCCAGCAGCTTGATTACCGGGATTTCTGGAAACACCATATATTTT. Protein: CASSLITGISGNTIYF.

The rearrangement uses TRBV5-4 and TRBJ1-2, with 8 bases that match TRBD1. The germline V gene has CDR1 SGHNT and CDR2 YYREEE (reference sequence). This CDR3 is 14 amino acids long. V was pared by 4 bases and J by 5 bases, with 7 bases of the junction left unmatched. Here the CDR3 reads CASSSGTGNYGYTF. DNA for the CDR3: TGTGCCAGCAGCAGTGGGACAGGCAATTATGGCTACACCTTC.

In DNA, the CDR3 is TGTGCCAGCAGGCAGAACAGGGGGCTCTCCTATAATTCACCCCTCCACTTT. This translates into CASRQNRGLSYNSPLHF. V and J are TRBV28 and TRBJ1-6, with TRBD1 identical over 9 bases. V was clipped by 6 bases and J by 0 bases; unmatched bases: 6. This CDR3 is built from 17 residues. Germline CDR1 MDHEN, CDR2 SYDVKM.